Listed below are T cell receptor beta chains from one sample, sequenced in a study of blood T cell repertoires in COVID-19. Clones were read by immunoSEQ multiplex PCR, and TCRdb kept only the in-frame ones, dropping some. The table includes roughly 150,000 clones, roughly 93% detected once. The sample consisted of peripheral blood. The receptors stem from a man in his late teens or twenties with COVID-19, enrolled during active disease. Each CDR3 is given with its conserved first and last residue. The D gene is left open where the match is weak. Expanded clones get a size class; other rows say once, few or many, or leave the size out.

>TRBV7-2|NA|TRBD2|TRBJ2-7|16
TGTGCCAGCAGCTTAGGGTCCGGGGCGGGAGTGGGCGAGCAGTACTTC
CASSLGSGAGVGEQYF
>TRBV5-4|NA|TRBD2|TRBJ2-1|16
TGTGCCAGCAGCACCAGACTAGCGAGTTTTGACAATGAGCAGTTCTTC
CASSTRLASFDNEQFF
>TRBV25-1|NA|NA|TRBJ2-5|13
TGTGCCAGCAGTTCCCAGGGCTCGGCGACCCAGTACTTC
CASSSQGSATQYF
>TRBV9|NA|TRBD1|TRBJ2-1|17
TGTGCCAGCAGCTCGTTCCGGGGACAGGGGTCCTACAATGAGCAGTTCTTC
CASSSFRGQGSYNEQFF
>TRBV30|NA|TRBD1|TRBJ2-7|13
TGTGCCTGGCGGGACAGGGGCTCCTACGAGCAGTACTTC
CAWRDRGSYEQYF
>TRBV21-1|NA|NA|TRBJ2-1|16
TGTGCCAGCAGCACGAGTACGTACGCTCCTTGCAATGAGCAGTTCTTC
CASSTSTYAPCNEQFF
>TRBV18|NA|TRBD2|TRBJ2-3|16
TGTGCCAGCCAGCCCTCTGGCGGGAGGGCCAGAAATACGCAGTATTTT
CASQPSGGRARNTQYF
>TRBV20-1|once|NA|TRBJ2-7|12
TGCAGTGCTAGTGGGCACTCCTACGAGCAGTACTTC
CSASGHSYEQYF
>TRBV7-6|NA|NA|TRBJ2-1|14
TGTGCCAGCAGCTTAGCGGTAGCGTTCAATGAGCAGTTCTTC
CASSLAVAFNEQFF
>TRBV3-1/TRBV3-2|NA|NA|TRBJ2-3|18
TGTGCCAGCAGCCAAGGCTCGAACCCCTACGGGGGCACAGATACGCAGTATTTT
CASSQGSNPYGGTDTQYF
>TRBV6-6|NA|NA|TRBJ1-1|15
TGTGCCAGCAGTTACTTGGTGTCAGGGAACACTGAAGCTTTCTTT
CASSYLVSGNTEAFF
>TRBV11-2|NA|NA|TRBJ2-3|14
TGTGCCAGCATCAAATGGGACTCCCCGGGTACGCAGTATTTT
CASIKWDSPGTQYF
>TRBV7-8|NA|TRBD1|TRBJ1-1|16
TGTGCCAGCAGCGCAGGGGTAGGGGACAGGAACACTGAAGCTTTCTTT
CASSAGVGDRNTEAFF
>TRBV10-3|NA|NA|TRBJ1-2|13
TGTGCCATCAGTGGAGGCGGTTCGTATGGCTACACCTTC
CAISGGGSYGYTF
>TRBV2|NA|TRBD2|TRBJ2-2|17
TGTGCCACTCAACCGGGACTAGCGGCATTTCGGACCGGGGAGCTGTTTTTT
CATQPGLAAFRTGELFF
>TRBV19|NA|TRBD2|TRBJ2-1|15
TGTGCCAGTAGCCGACTAGCGGGAGGGCTAAATGAGCAGTTCTTC
CASSRLAGGLNEQFF
>TRBV12-3/TRBV12-4|NA|TRBD2|TRBJ2-7|13
TGTGCCAGCGGGACTAGCGGGCCCTACGAGCAGTACTTC
CASGTSGPYEQYF
>TRBV27|NA|NA|TRBJ1-1|13
TGTGCCAGCACCCAGACAGCCCACACTGAAGCTTTCTTT
CASTQTAHTEAFF
>TRBV10-3|once|TRBD1|TRBJ1-3|15
TGTGCCATAGTTCCGACAGGGGTCTCTGGAAACACCATATATTTT
CAIVPTGVSGNTIYF
>TRBV27|NA|NA|TRBJ1-1|15
TGTGCCAGCACACCTTTGGCGGCGACTCACACTGAAGCTTTCTTT
CASTPLAATHTEAFF